These T cell receptor beta chains were read from a single sample in a study of T cells in Graves' hyperthyroidism and ophthalmopathy. Each CDR3 protein is one row after TCRdb ran MiXCR on the multiplex PCR reads. In the table there are 600,000 to 700,000 distinct CDR3 sequences, roughly 46% of which are singletons. Sequenced: peripheral blood or thyroid tissue (not recorded which). The receptor source for this set is an adult man with Graves' disease, either hyperthyroidism or ophthalmopathy (not recorded which). Both conserved end residues are trimmed from each CDR3. Expanded clones are given a class, and other clones once, few, many or no size at all.

>TRBV14|few|14|TRBJ2-7
ASSPLSLTLSYEQY
>TRBV2|.|7|TRBJ2-6
ASRDRGT
>TRBV10-3|many|10|TRBJ1-5
AIGEPNQPQH
>TRBV7-2|.|12|TRBJ2-2
ASSLLRGAGELF
>TRBV10-3|.|13|TRBJ1-2
ASSPFSTGFYGYT
>TRBV7-8|many|13|TRBJ1-6
ASRSIRERNSPLH
>TRBV10-3|.|15|TRBJ1-3
AISAPGQGPSGNTIY
>TRBV6-5|few|15|TRBJ2-7
ASRPGTSGRVGYEQY
>TRBV7-9|.|10|TRBJ1-1
ASSLRGLEAF
>TRBV10-3|many|9|TRBJ1-1
AISEFTEAF
>TRBV25-1|.|15|TRBJ1-2
ASSVSRDRDGRGGYT
>TRBV14|many|11|TRBJ1-2
ASSRQGPDGYT
>TRBV2|.|12|TRBJ1-2
ASAGTAASYGYT
>TRBV7-8|.|13|TRBJ2-7
ASSSPGTGNYEQY
>TRBV20-1|.|12|TRBJ1-6
SAPGGSYNSPLH
>TRBV5-1|.|14|TRBJ1-3
ASSVLEGDSGNTIY
>TRBV6-5|.|16|TRBJ1-1
AISYSGRLPEGNTEAF
>TRBV20-1|.|12|TRBJ2-5
SAKNRDSKRTQY
>TRBV12-3/TRBV12-4|.|12|TRBJ1-5
ATSTLGSNQPQH
>TRBV10-2|.|12|TRBJ1-2
ASSEPGRDYGYT
>TRBV25-1|.|13|TRBJ2-1
ASSEWRGSYNEQF
>TRBV10-3|.|12|TRBJ1-6
AISWTGDNSPLH
>TRBV7-8|.|12|TRBJ1-2
ASSLVRNRYGYT
>TRBV2|many|12|TRBJ2-7
ASSERGPSYEQY
>TRBV5-1|.|12|TRBJ2-7
ASGRLAGLNEQY
>TRBV29-1|.|9|TRBJ1-2
SRVGRYGYT
>TRBV7-9|.|13|TRBJ1-2
ASSLEAAAYYGYT
>TRBV7-2|.|12|TRBJ2-5
ASSLASRQETQY
>TRBV7-9|many|12|TRBJ1-2
ASSSFPEMDGYT
>TRBV6-6|few|11|TRBJ1-2
ASSVIGSDGYT
>TRBV20-1|.|12|TRBJ1-6
SAQAWDPQAPLH
>TRBV7-2|.|12|TRBJ2-7
ASSPEGLAHEQY
>TRBV7-8|many|13|TRBJ2-5
ASSLGHTGTRTQY